The following is a TCR beta chain sequence with its context. 60 Vbeta and 13 Jbeta primers were used in PCR. Produced via immunoSEQ multiplex PCR; TCRdb's table is partial and in-frame only. The top ten clones hold 7.5% to 9% of a sample with 55,000 to 70,000 clones, around three quarters of them seen once. These data are taken from a study of cytomegalovirus exposure and HLA in healthy donors. The CDR3 has 18 residues. Looked up from germline, CDR1 is SNHLY and CDR2 is FYNNEI. Losses at the gene ends were 7 bases for V and 0 bases for J; bases not matched to a gene: 11. Donors consisted of healthy bone marrow donors.

The sequenced sample consisted of PBMCs. The clonotype comes from a man aged 18 to 29 in good health and CMV-seropositive. The chain uses TRBV2 and TRBJ2-6, with 8 positions matching TRBD1. CDR3 residues: CASNSIDRGPSGANVLTF. The CDR3 DNA follows: TGTGCCAGCAACAGTATCGACAGGGGCCCCTCTGGGGCCAACGTCCTGACTTTC.